Each of the 9 T cell receptor beta chains below was sequenced from the same sample in a study of T cells expressing NK-cell markers. After re-calling the 5' RACE reads, TCRdb lists one entry per CDR3 protein, DNA absent. Recorded for this sample: about 450,000 distinct CDR3 sequences. Sequencing was performed on blood T cells: a sorted CD56 or NKG2C T cell subset, CD4+ or CD8+ T cells, or bulk PBMC T cells (not recorded which). These receptors were collected from a woman between 18 and 70 years old in good health.

The V and J genes are TRBV28 and TRBJ2-7. The CDR3 is made up of 13 amino acids. From germline, CDR1 is MDHEN and CDR2 SYDVKM. The CDR3 is CASRLGTTYEQYF. Full variable domain (remainder filled in from reference TRBV28 and TRBJ2-7): DVKVTQSSRYLVKRTGEKVFLECVQDMDHENMFWYRQDPGLGLRLIYFSYDVKMKEKGDIPEGYSVSREKKERFSLILESASTNQTSMYLCASRLGTTYEQYFGPGTRLTVT.

The chain uses TRBV11-1 and TRBJ2-3; TCRdb proposes TRBD2, but this gene call is untestable without DNA. The CDR3 has 16 amino acids. Per the germline V gene, CDR1 is SGHAT and CDR2 is FQDESV (reference sequence). CDR3 residues: CASSLWGTSGSDTQYF.

The CDR3 is CASSQPGLAGETQYF. V and J are TRBV4-2 and TRBJ2-5; the D call from TCRdb, TRBD2, cannot be confirmed without DNA. The CDR3 covers 15 residues. Germline CDR1 reads LGHNA; CDR2 reads YNFKEQ.

The chain uses TRBV7-2 and TRBJ2-2. Germline V CDR1 and CDR2: SGHTA, FQGNSA. There are 13 residues in the CDR3. This CDR3 is CASSSYVADSLFF. Drawing the rest from reference TRBV7-2 and TRBJ2-2, the complete variable domain is GAGVSQSPSNKVTEKGKDVELRCDPISGHTALYWYRQSLGQGLEFLIYFQGNSAPDKSGLPSDRFSAERTGGSVSTLTIQRTQQEDSAVYLCASSSYVADSLFFGEGSRLTVL.

The CDR3 loop is CASQGGVGQPQHF. V and J are TRBV7-8 and TRBJ1-5; the TCRdb D gene call, TRBD1, has no DNA to confirm it. From germline, CDR1 is SGHVS and CDR2 FQNEAQ. The CDR3 spans 13 residues.

The chain combines TRBV6-1 with TRBJ1-2. This CDR3 has 14 amino acids. The germline CDR1 and CDR2 sequences are MNHNS and SASEGT. CDR3 protein: CASSPMTANYGYTF.

The chain carries TRBV20-1 and TRBJ2-3; no DNA is available, so the TRBD1 call from TCRdb remains unchecked. Per the germline V gene, CDR1 is DFQATT and CDR2 is SNEGSKA (reference sequence). The CDR3 runs 15 residues. CDR3 in amino acids: CSARDDRQSTDTQYF.

The rearrangement links TRBV12-3 or TRBV12-4 to TRBJ1-2; the TRBD1 assignment by TCRdb is unverifiable without DNA. The CDR3 has 12 amino acids. This CDR3 reads CASSRDLYGYTF.

The rearrangement links TRBV6-1 to TRBJ2-2. Germline V gives CDR1 MNHNS, CDR2 SASEGT. CDR3 length: 12 amino acids. CDR3 amino acids: CASSVPTGELFF.